This passage covers 17 T cell receptor beta chains from one sample sequenced in a study of T cells in Graves' hyperthyroidism and ophthalmopathy. The CDR3 regions of TCR beta were amplified from RNA transcripts. An initial round of RT-PCR targeting the TCR CDR3 relied on the HTBI primer set. From the multiplex PCR reads, TCRdb called clonotypes with MiXCR, one entry per CDR3 protein. The table has a few hundred thousand distinct CDR3 sequences, roughly 15% seen once. The sequenced sample was blood. These receptors came from a woman aged 25-40 years with Graves' ophthalmopathy.

This clonotype was counted many times. This CDR3 reads CSARVGTGYNEQFF. In DNA form, the CDR3 reads TGCAGTGCTAGAGTTGGTACAGGGTACAATGAGCAGTTCTTC. The chain uses TRBV20-1 and TRBJ2-1; weak D call: TRBD1 (6 bases). The ends were cut back, 1 base at V and 4 bases at J, with 11 bases in the middle. The CDR3 extends over 14 amino acids. The germline CDR1 and CDR2 sequences are DFQATT and SNEGSKA (reference sequence).

The sample holds many counts of this clonotype. The chain couples TRBV7-2 to TRBJ2-3, with a tentative D call TRBD1 (5 bases). Trimming stripped 2 bases from V and 2 bases from J, with 11 bases between. This CDR3 is 15 amino acids long. Germline CDR1 and CDR2: SGHTA and FQGNSA. In DNA, the CDR3 is TGTGCCAGCAGCTTAAGGGGAACTAACACAGATACGCAGTATTTT. Translating gives CASSLRGTNTDTQYF. Full variable domain (missing parts from reference TRBV7-2 and TRBJ2-3): GAGVSQSPSNKVTEKGKDVELRCDPISGHTALYWYRQSLGQGLEFLIYFQGNSAPDKSGLPSDRFSAERTGGSVSTLTIQRTQQEDSAVYLCASSLRGTNTDTQYFGPGTRLTVL.

This clonotype was seen repeatedly, ten times or more. The chain employs TRBV11-2 and TRBJ2-7; D is uncertain. The CDR3 is made up of 15 amino acids. The germline V and J ends were trimmed by 10 bases and 0 bases, with 19 bases remaining between them. In germline, CDR1 is SGHAT, CDR2 FQNNGV. The CDR3 DNA reads as TGTGCCACCCAGCTTGTTGCAGGAGCCTCCTACGAGCAGTACTTC. It codes for CATQLVAGASYEQYF.

This clonotype was seen only a few times. The chain links TRBV14 to TRBJ2-2; tentatively, D is TRBD1 or TRBD2 (6 bases each). The germline gives CDR1 SGHDN, CDR2 FVKESK. V was trimmed by 4 bases and J by 4 bases, leaving 19 bases between them. This CDR3 region has 17 residues. The CDR3 bases are TGTGCCAGCAGCCTACAGGTGACCGGGGGCTTCACCGGGGAGCTGTTTTTT. Protein product: CASSLQVTGGFTGELFF.

Regarding this clonotype: A much more abundant neighbour one base away suggests this may be a read error. The J gene is TRBJ1-2, the V gene TRBV5-6; TRBD1 aligns across 9 bases. The CDR3 totals 19 residues. Germline CDR1 SGHDT, CDR2 YYEEEE. V trimming: 1 base; J trimming: 5 bases; junction bases outside the gene matches: 18. The CDR3 DNA is TGTGCCAGCAGCTTGTTTCTCGGGACAGGGTACAACGCTCGGTATGGCTACACCTTC. Translating it yields CASSLFLGTGYNARYGYTF.

This clonotype was detected many times. The DNA for the CDR3 is TGCGCCAGTCCGACAGCAATCGATGAAGCTTTCTTT. Residues: CASPTAIDEAFF. The rearrangement uses TRBV5-1 and TRBJ1-1; the D gene is possibly TRBD1 (5 bases). CDR3 length: 12 amino acids. From germline, CDR1 is SGHRS and CDR2 YFSETQ. V lost 8 bases and J lost 7, with 15 bases in between.

Many counts were recorded for this clonotype. The chain links TRBV7-2 to TRBJ2-1, with a possible D match to TRBD2 (7 bases). The V and J ends lost 1 base and 8 bases respectively, with 9 bases between them. The CDR3 contains 13 residues. The germline V gene has CDR1 SGHTA and CDR2 FQGNSA. As DNA, the CDR3 is TGTGCCAGCAGCTTAGGGGGGGGGCATGAGCAGTTCTTC. Protein product: CASSLGGGHEQFF. The full variable domain, in which reference TRBV7-2 and TRBJ2-1 provide the parts outside the CDR3, is GAGVSQSPSNKVTEKGKDVELRCDPISGHTALYWYRQSLGQGLEFLIYFQGNSAPDKSGLPSDRFSAERTGGSVSTLTIQRTQQEDSAVYLCASSLGGGHEQFFGPGTRLTVL.

Many counts were recorded for this clonotype. The V call is TRBV2, the J call TRBJ2-5, with 12 bases identical to TRBD2. Germline assignment: CDR1 SNHLY and CDR2 FYNNEI. CDR3 length: 16 residues. Trimming at V came to 6 bases and at J to 5 bases, leaving 10 bases not matched to a gene. CDR3 loop: CASRMSSGGARETQYF. The CDR3 nucleotides read TGTGCCAGCAGGATGTCTAGCGGGGGGGCCCGGGAGACCCAGTACTTC.

Turning to this clonotype: Relative to the germline gene, one junction end is altered; a read error may explain this. This chain links TRBV5-1 with TRBJ2-7, with 12 bases identical to TRBD2. This CDR3 comprises 17 residues. In germline, CDR1 is SGHRS, CDR2 YFSETQ. The CDR3 spells CASSLTRTSGVPYEEYF. The CDR3 nucleotides read TGCGCCAGCAGCTTGACCCGGACTAGCGGGGTCCCCTACGAGGAGTACTTC. The full variable domain, completed using reference TRBV5-1 and TRBJ2-7, is KAGVTQTPRYLIKTRGQQVTLSCSPISGHRSVSWYQQTPGQGLQFLFEYFSETQRNKGNFPGRFSGRQFSNSRSEMNVSTLELGDSALYLCASSLTRTSGVPYEEYFGPGTRLTVT.

This chain joins TRBV7-2 and TRBJ1-2; D remains ambiguous. Trimming took off 3 bases at V and 2 bases at J, with 4 bases between the two ends. CDR3 length: 12 residues. Germline V gene data show CDR1 as SGHTA and CDR2 as FQGNSA. DNA of the CDR3: TGTGCCAGCAGCTTTCGGAACTATGGCTACACCTTC. Its translation is CASSFRNYGYTF. The full variable domain, rest sourced from reference TRBV7-2 and TRBJ1-2, is GAGVSQSPSNKVTEKGKDVELRCDPISGHTALYWYRQSLGQGLEFLIYFQGNSAPDKSGLPSDRFSAERTGGSVSTLTIQRTQQEDSAVYLCASSFRNYGYTFGSGTRLTVV.

This clonotype turned up a few times. The genes are TRBV15 and TRBJ1-3, with 8 bases that match TRBD1. V gave up 3 bases and J gave up 0 bases; unmatched junction bases: 1. Germline CDR1 and CDR2: LNHNV and YYDKDF (reference sequence). The CDR3 runs to 15 residues. In nucleotides, the CDR3 is TGTGCCACCAGCAGGACAGGGGCCTCTGGAAACACCATATATTTT. Amino acids: CATSRTGASGNTIYF. Full variable domain (outside the CDR3, taken from reference TRBV15 and TRBJ1-3): DAMVIQNPRYQVTQFGKPVTLSCSQTLNHNVMYWYQQKSSQAPKLLFHYYDKDFNNEADTPDNFQSRRPNTSFCFLDIRSPGLGDTAMYLCATSRTGASGNTIYFGEGSWLTVV.

This clonotype showed up many times. The V gene is TRBV5-1, the J gene TRBJ2-1; 16 bases line up with TRBD2. Germline V gene sequence: CDR1 SGHRS, CDR2 YFSETQ. The ends lost 4 bases at V and 5 bases at J; junction bases unmatched: 6. The CDR3 totals 17 residues. The CDR3 DNA sequence: TGCGCCAGCAGCCGGGGACTAGCGGGGGGGCAACACAATGAGCAGTTCTTC. Residues: CASSRGLAGGQHNEQFF.

Worth noting for this clonotype: A much larger clone is a single base away; this may be a read error. The chain couples TRBV11-2 to TRBJ1-5, with D possibly being TRBD1 (5 bases). Trimming removed 5 bases at V and 4 bases at J, with 15 bases between. CDR1 is SGHAT and CDR2 is FQNNGV in the germline V gene. The CDR3 covers 15 residues. The CDR3, as DNA: TGTGCCAGCAGCCTGGGACGGAATACTAATCAGCCCCAGCATTTT. It encodes CASSLGRNTNQPQHF.

The chain is built from TRBV20-1 and TRBJ1-1; no firm D call. Trimming cost V 4 bases and J 4 bases, with 7 bases left between them. CDR1 DFQATT and CDR2 SNEGSKA come from the germline V gene (reference sequence). The CDR3 is 11 residues long. CDR3: CSAMGATEAFF. The DNA of the CDR3 is TGCAGTGCTATGGGAGCCACTGAAGCTTTCTTT.

This rearrangement joins TRBV27 to TRBJ2-4; D may be TRBD2 (7 bases). This CDR3 has 16 amino acids. Looked up from germline, CDR1 is MNHEY and CDR2 is SMNVEV (reference sequence). Trimming stripped 1 base from V and 4 bases from J, with 14 bases between. CDR3 in amino acids: CASSLLGGGTKNIQYF. In DNA form, the CDR3 reads TGTGCCAGCAGTTTATTAGGGGGGGGCACTAAAAACATTCAGTACTTC.

This clonotype has a count of ten or more. The CDR3 sequence is CASSLYVTGELFF. In DNA form, the CDR3 reads TGCGCCAGCAGCTTGTACGTCACCGGGGAGCTGTTTTTT. This rearrangement joins TRBV5-1 to TRBJ2-2, with unresolved D. V shed 1 base and J shed 4 bases, with 5 bases lying between them. Per germline, CDR1 SGHRS and CDR2 YFSETQ. CDR3 size: 13 residues. The full variable domain, with the rest looked up from reference TRBV5-1 and TRBJ2-2, is KAGVTQTPRYLIKTRGQQVTLSCSPISGHRSVSWYQQTPGQGLQFLFEYFSETQRNKGNFPGRFSGRQFSNSRSEMNVSTLELGDSALYLCASSLYVTGELFFGEGSRLTVL.

A few counts support this clonotype. The V call is TRBV20-1, the J call TRBJ2-7, with 12 bases matching TRBD2. The trim removed 6 bases at V and 2 bases at J, leaving 8 bases unmatched. Germline V gene data show CDR1 as DFQATT and CDR2 as SNEGSKA (reference sequence). This CDR3 comprises 15 residues. The DNA for the CDR3 is TGCAGTGCATTAGACGCTAGCGGGGGGGCCTACGAGCAGTACGTC. Protein: CSALDASGGAYEQYV.